Listed below are T cell receptor beta chains from one sample, sequenced in a study of long-term antiretroviral therapy in people with HIV. Method: immunoSEQ multiplex PCR; TCRdb's copy keeps in-frame clones and lacks some. The sample lists tens of thousands of clones; 80% to 90% were seen once. Sequencing was performed on unsorted PBMCs, taken 2.7 to 2.9 years before starting antiretroviral therapy. These receptors came from a woman in her 30s with HIV. The CDR3 runs from the conserved cysteine through the conserved F or W. D genes are given only for firm matches. Clone size appears in some rows only: once, few, many, or a class for an expanded clone.

abundance: -
d_gene: -
v_gene: TRBV7-6
j_gene: TRBJ1-3
CDR3nt: TGTGCCAGCAGCCAGCGGACTGTTTCGGTGTCAAACACCATATATTTT
CDR3aa: CASSQRTVSVSNTIYF

abundance: -
d_gene: -
v_gene: TRBV6-1
j_gene: TRBJ1-2
CDR3nt: TGTGCCAGCAGTGATGGAGGGGGTCGCAGGGGAGACGGCTACACCTTC
CDR3aa: CASSDGGGRRGDGYTF

abundance: -
d_gene: -
v_gene: TRBV7-9
j_gene: TRBJ1-6
CDR3nt: TGTGCCAGCAGCTTAGCGCCTGGGAGCTCCTATAATTCACCCCTCCACTTT
CDR3aa: CASSLAPGSSYNSPLHF

abundance: -
d_gene: TRBD2
v_gene: TRBV2
j_gene: TRBJ2-5
CDR3nt: TGTGCCAGCAGTGAAGCACTGGGACTAGCGGGAGCAGAGACCCAGTACTTC
CDR3aa: CASSEALGLAGAETQYF

abundance: -
d_gene: TRBD1
v_gene: TRBV6-1
j_gene: TRBJ1-2
CDR3nt: TGTGCCAGCAGTGGGACAGGGCCCTATGGCTACACCTTC
CDR3aa: CASSGTGPYGYTF

abundance: -
d_gene: -
v_gene: TRBV6-1
j_gene: TRBJ2-5
CDR3nt: TGTGCCAGCAGTGAGACTGGTTATATTAAGGAGACCCAGTACTTC
CDR3aa: CASSETGYIKETQYF

abundance: -
d_gene: -
v_gene: TRBV7-6
j_gene: TRBJ1-6
CDR3nt: TGTGCCAGCAGCTTAAAGGCCGCGAATTCACCCCTCCACTTT
CDR3aa: CASSLKAANSPLHF

abundance: -
d_gene: TRBD2
v_gene: TRBV2
j_gene: TRBJ2-1
CDR3nt: TGTGCCAGCAGTGGACTAGCGGGGAACTACAATGAGCAGTTCTTC
CDR3aa: CASSGLAGNYNEQFF

abundance: -
d_gene: -
v_gene: TRBV2
j_gene: TRBJ1-1
CDR3nt: TGTGCCAGCAGCCGACCCTCCCGCGACACTGAAGCTTTCTTT
CDR3aa: CASSRPSRDTEAFF

abundance: -
d_gene: -
v_gene: TRBV7-3
j_gene: TRBJ2-2
CDR3nt: TGTGCCAGCAGCTTTCACTCCGGGGAGCTGTTTTTT
CDR3aa: CASSFHSGELFF

abundance: -
d_gene: -
v_gene: TRBV19
j_gene: TRBJ2-7
CDR3nt: TGTGCCAGTAGTAACGGAGGCGAGCAGTACTTC
CDR3aa: CASSNGGEQYF

abundance: -
d_gene: -
v_gene: TRBV5-1
j_gene: TRBJ2-3
CDR3nt: TGCGCCAGCAGAATCCTGAGCGCTAGCACAGATACGCAGTATTTT
CDR3aa: CASRILSASTDTQYF

abundance: once
d_gene: -
v_gene: TRBV4-1
j_gene: TRBJ1-5
CDR3nt: TGCGCCAGCAGCCTAAACATGGGACTGAATCAGCCCCAGCATTTT
CDR3aa: CASSLNMGLNQPQHF

abundance: -
d_gene: -
v_gene: TRBV7-2
j_gene: TRBJ2-5
CDR3nt: TGTGCCAGCAGCTTCCGATATCCTGGGGTGGAGACCCAGTACTTC
CDR3aa: CASSFRYPGVETQYF

abundance: -
d_gene: -
v_gene: TRBV5-5
j_gene: TRBJ2-5
CDR3nt: TGTGCCAGCAGCTCCCCCGGTAAGACCCAGTACTTC
CDR3aa: CASSSPGKTQYF

abundance: -
d_gene: TRBD2
v_gene: TRBV30
j_gene: TRBJ2-3
CDR3nt: TGTGCCTGGAGTGTACTAGCGGGGGAACTACGCACAGATACGCAGTATTTT
CDR3aa: CAWSVLAGELRTDTQYF

abundance: -
d_gene: -
v_gene: TRBV7-2
j_gene: TRBJ2-3
CDR3nt: TGTGCCAGCAGCTTAGGACAGTCAAGCCCAGATACGCAGTATTTT
CDR3aa: CASSLGQSSPDTQYF

abundance: -
d_gene: TRBD2
v_gene: TRBV29-1
j_gene: TRBJ2-1
CDR3nt: TGCAGCGTTGCCCCAGCTAGCGGCACCTACAATGAGCAGTTCTTC
CDR3aa: CSVAPASGTYNEQFF

abundance: -
d_gene: -
v_gene: TRBV11-1
j_gene: TRBJ1-2
CDR3nt: TGTGCCAGCGGTCATGGCAGGAGCAACTATGGCTACACCTTC
CDR3aa: CASGHGRSNYGYTF

abundance: once
d_gene: TRBD1
v_gene: TRBV19
j_gene: TRBJ1-1
CDR3nt: TGTGCCAGTAGCCAACTGACAGGGCGCGAAGAAGCTTTCTTT
CDR3aa: CASSQLTGREEAFF

abundance: -
d_gene: TRBD2
v_gene: TRBV6-1
j_gene: TRBJ2-5
CDR3nt: TGTGCCAGCAGTGAACTAGCGGGGGGGCCAGAGACCCAGTACTTC
CDR3aa: CASSELAGGPETQYF

abundance: few
d_gene: -
v_gene: TRBV7-9
j_gene: TRBJ1-3
CDR3nt: TGTGCCATACAGGACCTCGGATCTGGAAACACCATATATTTT
CDR3aa: CAIQDLGSGNTIYF

abundance: -
d_gene: -
v_gene: TRBV5-1
j_gene: TRBJ2-5
CDR3nt: TGCGCCAGCAGCTTGGGAACTACTCAAGAGACCCAGTACTTC
CDR3aa: CASSLGTTQETQYF

abundance: -
d_gene: -
v_gene: TRBV27
j_gene: TRBJ1-6
CDR3nt: TGTGCCAGCATGTGGTCAGGGGTTAATTCACCCCTCCACTTT
CDR3aa: CASMWSGVNSPLHF

abundance: -
d_gene: -
v_gene: TRBV4-2
j_gene: TRBJ2-6
CDR3nt: TGTGCCAGCAGCGCACAGGACTCTGGGGCCAACGTCCTGACTTTC
CDR3aa: CASSAQDSGANVLTF

abundance: -
d_gene: -
v_gene: TRBV27
j_gene: TRBJ2-5
CDR3nt: TGTGCCAGCAGTTGGGCCAGTTCAGGGGAGACCCAGTACTTC
CDR3aa: CASSWASSGETQYF

abundance: once
d_gene: TRBD1
v_gene: TRBV10-3
j_gene: TRBJ1-2
CDR3nt: TGTGCCATCAGGGGGGAAATACCGGGACAGGGAAGGCGGGGTTATGGCTACACCTTC
CDR3aa: CAIRGEIPGQGRRGYGYTF